This TCR beta chain was sequenced for a study of blood T cell repertoires in COVID-19. Study summary: The origin of the acute and convalescent COVID-19 samples was the United States, Italy and Spain. The analysed material was cDNA or gDNA that came from T cells, B-cell-depleted T cells, or PBMCs.

Original processing notes: Researchers report that nucleated cell counts were estimated from reference gene primer amplification. Generated by immunoSEQ multiplex PCR, the TCRdb table keeps only in-frame clones and is missing some. Clonal size and the V and J genes are those of that table, whereas D and trimming came from the DNA. The sample yields 230,000 or so clones, more than 75% seen once. Germline V lookup: CDR1 KGHSH, CDR2 LQKENI. Trimming took 2 bases from V and 5 from J, leaving 17 bases between them. The CDR3 spans 16 residues. The receptor comes from a man between 40 and 49 years old with active or convalescent COVID-19. This sequence joins TRBV18 and TRBJ2-3; tentative D call: TRBD2 (5 bases). Sequencing used peripheral blood. CDR3 in DNA: TGTGCCAGCTCACCATCGGGGAGTGTCCGGGGAGATACGCAGTATTTT. Protein: CASSPSGSVRGDTQYF.